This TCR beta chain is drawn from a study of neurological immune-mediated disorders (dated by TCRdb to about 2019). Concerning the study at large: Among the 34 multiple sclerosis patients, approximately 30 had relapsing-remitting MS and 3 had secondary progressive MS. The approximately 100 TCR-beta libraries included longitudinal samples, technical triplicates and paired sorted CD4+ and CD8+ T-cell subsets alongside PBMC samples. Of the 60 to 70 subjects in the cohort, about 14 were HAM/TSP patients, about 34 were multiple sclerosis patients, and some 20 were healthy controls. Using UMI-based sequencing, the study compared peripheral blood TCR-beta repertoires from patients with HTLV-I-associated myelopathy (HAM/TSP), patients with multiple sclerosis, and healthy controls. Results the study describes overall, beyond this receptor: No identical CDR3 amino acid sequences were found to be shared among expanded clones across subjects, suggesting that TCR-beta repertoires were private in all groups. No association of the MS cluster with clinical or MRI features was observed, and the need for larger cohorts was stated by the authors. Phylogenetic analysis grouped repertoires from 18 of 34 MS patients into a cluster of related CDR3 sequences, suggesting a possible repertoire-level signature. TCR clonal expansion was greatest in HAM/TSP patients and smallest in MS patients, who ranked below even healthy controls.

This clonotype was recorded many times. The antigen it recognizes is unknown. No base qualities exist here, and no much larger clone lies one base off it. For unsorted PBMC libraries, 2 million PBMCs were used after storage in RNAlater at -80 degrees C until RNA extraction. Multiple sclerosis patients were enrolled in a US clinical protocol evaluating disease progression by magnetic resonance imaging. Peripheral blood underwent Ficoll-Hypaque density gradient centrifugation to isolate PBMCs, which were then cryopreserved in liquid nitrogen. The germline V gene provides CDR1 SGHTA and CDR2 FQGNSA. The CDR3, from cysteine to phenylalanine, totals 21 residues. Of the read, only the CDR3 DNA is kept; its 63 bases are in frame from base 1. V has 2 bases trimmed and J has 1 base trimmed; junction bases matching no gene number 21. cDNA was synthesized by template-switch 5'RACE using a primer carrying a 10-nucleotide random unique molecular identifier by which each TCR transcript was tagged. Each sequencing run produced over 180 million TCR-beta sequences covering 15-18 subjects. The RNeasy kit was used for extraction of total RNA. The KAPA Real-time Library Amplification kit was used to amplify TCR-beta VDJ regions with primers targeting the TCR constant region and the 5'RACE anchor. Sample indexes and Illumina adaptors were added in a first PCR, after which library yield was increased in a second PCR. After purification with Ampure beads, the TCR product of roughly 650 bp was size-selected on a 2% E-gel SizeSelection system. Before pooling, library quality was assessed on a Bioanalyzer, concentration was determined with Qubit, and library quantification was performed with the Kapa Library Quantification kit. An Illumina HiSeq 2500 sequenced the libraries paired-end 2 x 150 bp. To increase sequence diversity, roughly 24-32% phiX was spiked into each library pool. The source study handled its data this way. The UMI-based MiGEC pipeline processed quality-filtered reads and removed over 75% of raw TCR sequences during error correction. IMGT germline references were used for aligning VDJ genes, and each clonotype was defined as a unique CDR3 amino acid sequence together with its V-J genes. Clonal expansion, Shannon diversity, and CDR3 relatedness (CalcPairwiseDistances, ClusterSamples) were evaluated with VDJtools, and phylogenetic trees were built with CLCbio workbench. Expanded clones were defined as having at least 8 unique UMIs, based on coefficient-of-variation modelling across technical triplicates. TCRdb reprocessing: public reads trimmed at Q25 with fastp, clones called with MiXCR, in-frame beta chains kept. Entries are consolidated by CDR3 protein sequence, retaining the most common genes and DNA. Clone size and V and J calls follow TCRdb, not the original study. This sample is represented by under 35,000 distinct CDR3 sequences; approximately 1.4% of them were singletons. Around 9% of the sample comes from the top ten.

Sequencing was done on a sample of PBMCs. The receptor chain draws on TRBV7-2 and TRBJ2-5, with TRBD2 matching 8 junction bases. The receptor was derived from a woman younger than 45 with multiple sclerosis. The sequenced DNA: TGTGCCAGCAGCTTAAATCGCATTGGGTTTTTGAGCGGGGGAAGCCAAGAGACCCAGTACTTC. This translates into CASSLNRIGFLSGGSQETQYF.